A single sample gave rise to the 7 T cell receptor beta chains below, sequenced in a study of CD8 T cells in Susac syndrome. Random hexamers served to reverse transcribe roughly 0.5 to 1 ug RNA. MiXCR, applied by TCRdb to the immunoSEQ multiplex PCR reads, yields one record per CDR3 protein. The table has approximately 210,000 distinct CDR3 sequences, 95% seen once; the top ten hold 0.085% to 0.095%. The sample was CD4+ T cells from PBMCs. These receptors came from a human donor with multiple sclerosis.

The J gene is TRBJ1-1, the V gene TRBV20-1; D ambiguous. The CDR3 sequence is 13 residues long. Per germline, CDR1 DFQATT and CDR2 SNEGSKA (reference sequence). The V end was cut by 5 bases, the J end by 0 bases, with 10 bases between. CDR3 nucleotide sequence: TGCAGTGCTCCGAGGGAAGTGAACACTGAAGCTTTCTTT. This sequence encodes CSAPREVNTEAFF.

This clonotype has only one observation. The CDR3 sequence: CASSSPLGSGYTF. The DNA of the CDR3 is TGTGCCAGCAGCTCACCCCTTGGTAGTGGCTACACCTTC. The rearrangement uses TRBV7-2 and TRBJ1-2; D is uncertain. The CDR3 length is 13 residues. From germline, CDR1 is SGHTA and CDR2 FQGNSA. Trimming removed 4 bases at V and 7 bases at J, with 13 bases between.

This chain links TRBV5-1 with TRBJ1-2; D is unclear. Trimming shortened V by 0 bases and J by 8 bases, and 11 bases separated the two germline ends. Germline V gives CDR1 SGHRS, CDR2 YFSETQ. The CDR3 has 13 residues. The CDR3 reads CASSLAGVPGYTF. In DNA form, the CDR3 reads TGCGCCAGCAGCTTGGCCGGGGTGCCGGGCTACACCTTC. Supplemented by reference TRBV5-1 and TRBJ1-2, the full variable domain reads KAGVTQTPRYLIKTRGQQVTLSCSPISGHRSVSWYQQTPGQGLQFLFEYFSETQRNKGNFPGRFSGRQFSNSRSEMNVSTLELGDSALYLCASSLAGVPGYTFGSGTRLTVV.

J is TRBJ1-2 and V is TRBV29-1; D is unclear. The CDR3 spans 12 residues. Trimming pared 4 bases from V and 2 bases from J, leaving 8 bases between. Germline lookup yields CDR1 SQVTM and CDR2 ANQGSEA. This CDR3 is CSVGRENYGYTF. The CDR3 DNA sequence: TGCAGCGTTGGACGGGAGAACTATGGCTACACCTTC.

The chain has TRBV18 and TRBJ1-5, with D tentatively TRBD1 (6 bases). The V end lost 0 bases, the J end lost 1 base, and 10 bases lay between the germline ends. Germline values: CDR1 KGHSH, CDR2 LQKENI. The CDR3 totals 16 residues. CDR3 nucleotides: TGTGCCAGCTCACCACCGAACAGGGCGAGCAATCAGCCCCAGCATTTT. Translating it yields CASSPPNRASNQPQHF. Full variable domain (rest looked up from reference TRBV18 and TRBJ1-5): NAGVMQNPRHLVRRRGQEARLRCSPMKGHSHVYWYRQLPEEGLKFMVYLQKENIIDESGMPKERFSAEFPKEGPSILRIQQVVRGDSAAYFCASSPPNRASNQPQHFGDGTRLSIL.

This clonotype showed up just a few times. The CDR3 DNA reads as TGTGCCAGCAGTTTAGCGGGAGGGACCTACGAGCAGTACTTC. Encoded protein: CASSLAGGTYEQYF. V usage is TRBV6-6 and J usage is TRBJ2-7; TRBD2 agrees at 11 bases. V shed 4 bases, J shed 2 bases, and the junction held 1 base outside the gene matches. The germline V gene encodes CDR1 MNHNY and CDR2 SVGAGI (reference sequence). The CDR3 runs to 14 residues.

This chain joins TRBV29-1 and TRBJ2-7; 9 bases match TRBD1. Germline CDR1 SQVTM, CDR2 ANQGSEA. With V trimmed by 7 bases and J by 2 bases, 6 bases remained unmatched. CDR3 length: 13 amino acids. CDR3 sequence (DNA): TGCAGCGCCTCGGGACAGGGAGCCTACGAGCAGTACTTC. It yields the protein CSASGQGAYEQYF.